This TCR beta chain was sequenced for a study of CD8+ T cells in alopecia areata. Across the whole study: Treatment with tofacitinib (6 to 18 months) was followed by 6 months off drug.

Described treatment: oral pan-JAK inhibitor, 5-10 mg twice daily. Both peripheral blood and punch biopsies of lesional scalp skin were obtained from patients who had alopecia areata. Sorted populations comprised CD4+ and CD8+ T cells obtained from PBMCs. CDR3 length: 10 residues. Germline V gene lookup returns CDR1 GTSNPN and CDR2 SVGIG (reference sequence). V was cut by 8 bases and J by 2 bases, with 6 bases left in between. Extracted RNA was reverse transcribed into cDNA, the sequencing template. Assay used: immunoSEQ multiplex PCR; TCRdb lists only in-frame clones, some missing. The profile shows 150,000 to 200,000 clones, 60% of them singletons.

This chain joins TRBV30 and TRBJ1-1; unclear D gene. The sequences come from CD4+ T cells sorted from blood, collected at week 24, from a patient treated with tofacitinib. The origin of this receptor is a human donor with alopecia areata. This chain's CDR3 is CAGYNTEAFF. Written as DNA, the CDR3 is TGTGCCGGCTATAACACTGAAGCTTTCTTT.